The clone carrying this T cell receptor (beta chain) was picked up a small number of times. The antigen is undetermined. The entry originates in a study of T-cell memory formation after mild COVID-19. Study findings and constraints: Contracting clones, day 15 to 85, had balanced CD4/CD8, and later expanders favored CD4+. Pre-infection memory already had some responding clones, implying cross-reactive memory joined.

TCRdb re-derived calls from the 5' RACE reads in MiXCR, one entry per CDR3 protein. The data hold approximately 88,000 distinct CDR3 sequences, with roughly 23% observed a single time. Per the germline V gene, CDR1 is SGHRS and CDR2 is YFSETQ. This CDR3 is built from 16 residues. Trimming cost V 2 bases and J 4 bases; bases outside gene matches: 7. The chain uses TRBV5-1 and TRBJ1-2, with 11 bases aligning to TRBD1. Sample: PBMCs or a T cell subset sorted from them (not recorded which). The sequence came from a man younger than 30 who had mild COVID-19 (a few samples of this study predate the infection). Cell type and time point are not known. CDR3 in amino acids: CASSLTGTGGTYGYTF. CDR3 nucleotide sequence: TGCGCCAGCAGCTTAACCGGGACAGGGGGGACCTATGGCTACACCTTC.